This record looks at one T cell receptor (beta chain) sequence and its context. Antigen: not known. Trimming removed 3 bases from V and 6 bases from J, with 14 bases in between. Germline CDR1 reads SNHLY; CDR2 reads FYNNEI. The CDR3 is 14 residues long. The data stem from a study of identical twins. Study conclusions and caveats: Cross-sectional statistical analysis, not tracking of the same donors, underpinned the conclusions.

TCRdb independently ran MiXCR on the 5' RACE reads; one entry per CDR3 protein. The sample includes some 730,000 distinct CDR3 sequences, roughly 18% of them seen just once. These data are also associated with another study on T cells expressing NK-cell markers.

Material: PBMCs. This chain links TRBV2 with TRBJ2-5; no reliable D call. The origin of this receptor is a young woman in good health. DNA for the CDR3: TGTGCCAGCAGTGATTTGAGCAGGCGAAAGACCCAGTACTTC. Residues: CASSDLSRRKTQYF.